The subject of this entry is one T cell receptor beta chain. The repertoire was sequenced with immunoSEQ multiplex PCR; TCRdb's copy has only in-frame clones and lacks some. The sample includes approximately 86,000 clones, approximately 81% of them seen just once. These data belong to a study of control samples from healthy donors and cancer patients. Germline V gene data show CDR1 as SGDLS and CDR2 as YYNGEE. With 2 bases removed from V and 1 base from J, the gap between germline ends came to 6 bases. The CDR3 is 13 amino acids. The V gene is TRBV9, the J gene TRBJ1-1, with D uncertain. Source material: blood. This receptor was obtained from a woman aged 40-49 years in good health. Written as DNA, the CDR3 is TGTGCCAGCAGCGTCGAATGGAACACTGAAGCTTTCTTT. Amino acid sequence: CASSVEWNTEAFF.